This T cell receptor beta chain came from a study of Tregs in tolerant kidney transplant recipients. Study details: An approximately three-day belatacept mixed lymphocyte reaction, sometimes plus 5-day graft donor restimulation, preceded CD4+CD25+CD127- sorting. Findings and limits, study-wide: This study did not directly address biological reproducibility. The small number of patients limits these findings pending further validation. Tregs expanded with activated donor B cells seemed most donor-specific.

TCRdb's table, derived via immunoSEQ multiplex PCR, lists solely in-frame clones and lacks some. Of approximately 20,000 clones in the sample, just over 65% were seen once. A word on this clone: Its specificity is unknown.

The CDR3 covers 16 residues. CDR1 LGHNT and CDR2 FRNRAP come from the germline V gene. Trimming shortened V by 6 bases and J by 0 bases, and 14 bases separated the two germline ends. Sequenced input: Tregs from blood cultured with allogeneic cells. This TCR was sampled from a human donor in good health. The chain employs TRBV12-5 and TRBJ2-2; weak D call: TRBD1 (5 bases). CDR3 residues: CASGRRAGTNTGELFF. DNA of the CDR3: TGTGCTAGTGGCCGACGCGCAGGGACGAACACCGGGGAGCTGTTTTTT.